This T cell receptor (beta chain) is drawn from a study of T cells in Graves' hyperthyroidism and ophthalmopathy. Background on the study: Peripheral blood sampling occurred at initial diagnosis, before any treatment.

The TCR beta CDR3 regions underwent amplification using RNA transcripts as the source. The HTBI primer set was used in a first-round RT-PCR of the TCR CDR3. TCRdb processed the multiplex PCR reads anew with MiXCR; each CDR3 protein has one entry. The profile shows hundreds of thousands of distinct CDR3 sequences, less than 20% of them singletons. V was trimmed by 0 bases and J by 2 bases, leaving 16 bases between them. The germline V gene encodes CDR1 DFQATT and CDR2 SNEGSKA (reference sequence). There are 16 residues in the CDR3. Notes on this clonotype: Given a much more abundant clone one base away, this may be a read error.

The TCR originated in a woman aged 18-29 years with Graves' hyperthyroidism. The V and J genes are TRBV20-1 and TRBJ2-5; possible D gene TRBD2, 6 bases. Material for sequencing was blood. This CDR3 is CSARDGGSWAQETQYF. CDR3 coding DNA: TGCAGTGCTAGAGATGGAGGGAGTTGGGCTCAAGAGACCCAGTACTTC.